These 29 T cell receptor beta chains share one sample of origin, sequenced in a study of OX40 agonist ivuxolimab in advanced cancers. TCRdb keeps only in-frame clones here, not all; method: immunoSEQ multiplex PCR. The repertoire holds 15,000 to 25,000 clones, 77% seen once, with around 20% in the top ten. Sequencing used CD4+ or CD8+ T cells sorted from blood, obtained in a trial of the OX40 agonist ivuxolimab. The receptors stem from an adult with an advanced solid tumor such as melanoma, head and neck, liver or kidney cancer.

The rearrangement joins TRBV29-1 to TRBJ2-1, with 13 bases that match TRBD2. Germline values: CDR1 SQVTM, CDR2 ANQGSEA. The CDR3 length is 17 residues. Unmatched junction bases numbered 10, after V lost 5 bases and J lost 3 bases. The CDR3 coding sequence is TGCAGCGTTTCCGGGACTAGCGGGGAGGGTATCTACAATGAGCAGTTCTTC. Translation gives CSVSGTSGEGIYNEQFF.

The chain is built from TRBV6-1 and TRBJ2-5; 10 positions match TRBD2. With 1 base clipped from V and 2 bases from J, the junction kept 7 bases outside the gene matches. Germline V gives CDR1 MNHNS, CDR2 SASEGT. The CDR3 runs 17 residues. The chain's CDR3 is CASSEGNLAGVQETQYF. CDR3 sequence (DNA): TGTGCCAGCAGTGAAGGGAATCTAGCGGGGGTGCAAGAGACCCAGTACTTC.

The J gene is TRBJ2-1, the V gene TRBV4-1; a possible D gene is TRBD2 (5 bases). Germline values: CDR1 MGHRA, CDR2 YSYEKL. Trimming left V 0 bases short and J 0 bases short, with 15 bases between. The CDR3 spans 18 residues. Here the CDR3 reads CASSQEHPRRFSYNEQFF. The CDR3 DNA reads as TGCGCCAGCAGCCAAGAACATCCGAGGAGGTTCTCCTACAATGAGCAGTTCTTC.

The chain recombines TRBV6-1 with TRBJ2-3; the match to TRBD2 covers 7 bases. Germline CDR1 and CDR2: MNHNS and SASEGT. V lost 5 bases and J lost 6; bases outside the gene matches: 8. The CDR3 covers 14 residues. The CDR3 region has the DNA TGTGCCAGCAGTCCGCTGGCGGGAGCTGATACGCAGTATTTT. Encoded protein: CASSPLAGADTQYF.

The chain has TRBV7-9 and TRBJ2-3; 11 bases agree with TRBD1. The CDR3 is 15 amino acids. CDR1 and CDR2 (germline): SEHNR, FQNEAQ (reference sequence). With V trimmed by 6 bases and J by 6 bases, 8 bases remained unmatched. This CDR3 is CASRRTGGLADTQYF. The DNA of the CDR3 is TGTGCCAGCAGACGGACAGGGGGCTTAGCGGATACGCAGTATTTT.

This clone was observed a single time. The chain employs TRBV6-5 and TRBJ2-1; the match to TRBD2 covers 7 bases. CDR3 length: 14 amino acids. V shed 2 bases and J 5 bases; nucleotides not matched to a gene: 3. The germline gives CDR1 MNHEY, CDR2 SVGAGI. DNA of the CDR3: TGTGCCAGCAGTTACGGCGGGAGACACAATGAGCAGTTCTTC. Amino acids: CASSYGGRHNEQFF.

V and J are TRBV9 and TRBJ2-1, with D maybe TRBD2 (5 bases). The CDR3 length is 13 residues. V was cut by 2 bases and J by 8 bases, with 11 bases left in between. Germline V gene data show CDR1 as SGDLS and CDR2 as YYNGEE. The CDR3 is CASSVGSRDEQFF. DNA of the CDR3: TGTGCCAGCAGCGTGGGGAGTAGGGATGAGCAGTTCTTC.

This clone was observed a few times. J is TRBJ2-4 and V is TRBV7-8; D ambiguous. V was clipped by 1 base and J by 6 bases, with 22 bases between them. Germline CDR1 reads SGHVS; CDR2 reads FQNEAQ. The CDR3 is 18 residues long. The CDR3 reads CASSLGSGLFHFGNIQYF. The DNA for the CDR3 is TGTGCCAGCAGCTTAGGGTCCGGCTTGTTCCATTTTGGAAACATTCAGTACTTC.

This chain uses TRBV7-3 with TRBJ2-3, with a weak D call TRBD2 (5 bases). Per the germline V gene, CDR1 is SGHTA and CDR2 is FQGTGA. V was shortened by 2 bases and J by 1 base, with 7 bases between the two germline ends. The CDR3 consists of 14 residues. The CDR3 DNA reads TGTGCCAGCAGCTTAGTCGGGGGCACAGATACGCAGTATTTT. It translates to CASSLVGGTDTQYF.

V usage is TRBV27 and J usage is TRBJ2-1; 7 nucleotides match TRBD1. Germline assignment: CDR1 MNHEY and CDR2 SMNVEV (reference sequence). J lost 9 bases, V lost 7 bases, and 15 bases had no gene match. The CDR3 totals 15 residues. The CDR3 loop reads CASTSPLQGKGEQFF. DNA for the CDR3: TGTGCCAGCACCTCTCCCCTACAGGGGAAGGGTGAGCAGTTCTTC.

Concerning this clone: A junction boundary mismatches the germline segment, possibly from a read error. The rearrangement joins TRBV15 to TRBJ2-6; TRBD1 matches at 7 bases. Germline CDR1 reads LNHNV; CDR2 reads YYDKDF (reference sequence). The length of the CDR3 is 16 residues. The CDR3 region is CATSREQGSGADVLTF. Written as DNA, the CDR3 is TGTGCCACCAGCAGAGAACAGGGGTCTGGGGCCGACGTCCTGACTTTC.

The V gene is TRBV6-9, the J gene TRBJ2-1; 10 bases are a match to TRBD2. CDR3 length equals 13 residues. Germline V gene data show CDR1 as MNHGY and CDR2 as SVAAGI. Germline trimming cut 11 bases from V and 4 bases from J; bases unmatched to any gene: 5. CDR3 in amino acids: CASRTSGYNEQFF. CDR3 sequence (DNA): TGTGCCTCCCGGACTAGCGGTTACAATGAGCAGTTCTTC.

The chain joins TRBV15 to TRBJ2-3; 7 bases line up with TRBD2. Germline CDR1 LNHNV, CDR2 YYDKDF (reference sequence). The CDR3 consists of 15 residues. The J segment lost 1 base and the V segment lost 1 base, leaving 2 bases of the junction unmatched. The CDR3 DNA follows: TGTGCCACCAGCAGAGGGAGCGGGGGCACAGATACGCAGTATTTT. This codes for CATSRGSGGTDTQYF.

The rearrangement links TRBV28 to TRBJ2-5, with D maybe TRBD2 (7 bases). This CDR3 region has 19 residues. Germline V gene sequence: CDR1 MDHEN, CDR2 SYDVKM. V was clipped by 8 bases and J by 5 bases, with 33 bases between them. The DNA of the CDR3 is TGTGCCAGCCCCGCCCTAGGGTGGACTCAAGGGGGGGCTAAGGAGACCCAGTACTTC. Translated: CASPALGWTQGGAKETQYF. Looking up the rest from reference TRBV28 and TRBJ2-5 gives the full variable domain: DVKVTQSSRYLVKRTGEKVFLECVQDMDHENMFWYRQDPGLGLRLIYFSYDVKMKEKGDIPEGYSVSREKKERFSLILESASTNQTSMYLCASPALGWTQGGAKETQYFGPGTRLLVL.

This rearrangement joins TRBV19 to TRBJ2-1; 12 bases line up with TRBD2. The V gene's germline CDR1 is LNHDA and CDR2 SQIVND (reference sequence). This CDR3 has 13 residues. CDR3 protein: CSTGLAGPNEQFF. Here the CDR3 DNA reads TGTAGTACCGGACTAGCGGGACCCAATGAGCAGTTCTTC.

A remark on this clone: With only one base between it and a far larger clone, this is likely a read error. This specimen includes other DNA sequences encoding the same CDR3. The V call is TRBV4-1, the J call TRBJ1-6; D remains unclear. The CDR3 is made up of 17 amino acids. The V gene's germline CDR1 is MGHRA and CDR2 YSYEKL. The chain's CDR3 is CASSPEASSSYNSPLHF. CDR3 nucleotide sequence: TGCGCGAGCAGCCCTGAGGCTTCCAGCTCCTATAATTCACCCCTCCACTTT.

The chain has TRBV4-1 and TRBJ2-7; D unclear. This CDR3 is 15 amino acids long. V lost 0 bases and J lost 2, with 11 bases in between. Germline CDR1 reads MGHRA; CDR2 reads YSYEKL. The CDR3 DNA is TGCGCCAGCAGCCAAGAGGGCAGGACCACCTACGAGCAGTACTTC. Its translation: CASSQEGRTTYEQYF.

The V gene is TRBV11-2, the J gene TRBJ1-3, with D tentatively TRBD1 (5 bases). CDR1 is SGHAT, CDR2 FQNNGV, per germline. The CDR3 is made up of 14 amino acids. The ends were cut back, 5 bases at V and 0 bases at J, with 8 bases in the middle. The CDR3 nucleotides are TGTGCCAGCAGCCTACAGGCCTCTGGAAACACCATATATTTT. Translation: CASSLQASGNTIYF.

V gene TRBV5-4 combines with J gene TRBJ2-7, with D unclear. This CDR3 region has 13 residues. Germline-derived CDR1 and CDR2 are SGHNT and YYREEE (reference sequence). V was clipped by 0 bases and J by 1 base, with 5 bases between them. The DNA of the CDR3 is TGTGCCAGCAGCTTGGGGCAGTCCTACGAGCAGTACTTC. Translation: CASSLGQSYEQYF.

The chain joins TRBV6-5 to TRBJ1-5; tentatively, D is TRBD1 (5 bases). Germline CDR1 MNHEY, CDR2 SVGAGI. Trimming shortened V by 6 bases and J by 6 bases, and 15 bases separated the two germline ends. The CDR3 consists of 14 residues. The CDR3 DNA sequence: TGTGCCAGCAGCGGGGGGAGTGGCCGTCAGCCCCAGCATTTT. Amino acids: CASSGGSGRQPQHF.

This rearrangement joins TRBV13 to TRBJ2-7; D unresolved. V lost 0 bases and J 0 bases, leaving 0 bases between the germline ends. Germline CDR1 is PRHDT and CDR2 is FYEKMQ (reference sequence). This CDR3 comprises 12 residues. The CDR3 region has the DNA TGTGCCAGCAGCTTAGGCTCCTACGAGCAGTACTTC. Residues: CASSLGSYEQYF.

This chain's CDR3 is CASSQDGGGQRNEKLFF. Written as DNA, the CDR3 is TGCGCCAGCAGCCAAGATGGTGGAGGACAGAGAAATGAAAAACTGTTTTTT. The chain carries TRBV4-1 and TRBJ1-4; a possible D gene is TRBD1 (6 bases). The germline gives CDR1 MGHRA, CDR2 YSYEKL. The CDR3 is made up of 17 amino acids. Trimming shortened V by 0 bases and J by 5 bases, and 16 bases separated the two germline ends.

The gene calls are TRBV7-2 and TRBJ2-3, with D possibly matching TRBD1 (5 bases). Per the germline V gene, CDR1 is SGHTA and CDR2 is FQGNSA. The CDR3 has 16 amino acids. V lost 7 bases to trimming and J lost 5 bases, with 22 bases between them. The CDR3 spells CASTQALPPQGDTQYF. DNA for the CDR3: TGTGCCAGCACCCAAGCGCTCCCCCCCCAGGGAGATACGCAGTATTTT.

In DNA form, the CDR3 reads TGTGCCAGCAGCACCTGGACCCAATACAATGAGCAGTTCTTC. Translation gives CASSTWTQYNEQFF. The genes are TRBV11-2 and TRBJ2-1; the D is unclear. CDR1 and CDR2 from the germline V gene are SGHAT and FQNNGV. The CDR3 runs 14 residues. V lost 5 bases and J lost 4, with 12 bases in between.

The J gene is TRBJ2-7, the V gene TRBV27; a possible D gene is TRBD2 (5 bases). V lost 8 bases and J lost 1, with 24 bases in between. CDR3 length equals 17 residues. The germline gives CDR1 MNHEY, CDR2 SMNVEV (reference sequence). The CDR3 reads CASGTTTPISLSYEQYF. The CDR3 nucleotides are TGTGCCAGCGGAACGACTACTCCCATTTCCTTATCCTACGAGCAGTACTTC.

V usage is TRBV7-6 and J usage is TRBJ2-7; no clear D. Germline values: CDR1 SGHVS, CDR2 FNYEAQ. Trimming took 1 base from V and 5 from J, leaving 12 bases between them. The CDR3 length is 14 residues. The CDR3: CASSLGGGKDEQYF. CDR3 nucleotides: TGTGCCAGCAGCTTAGGTGGTGGTAAGGACGAGCAGTACTTC. Looking up the rest from reference TRBV7-6 and TRBJ2-7 gives the full variable domain: GAGVSQSPRYKVTKRGQDVALRCDPISGHVSLYWYRQALGQGPEFLTYFNYEAQQDKSGLPNDRFSAERPEGSISTLTIQRTEQRDSAMYRCASSLGGGKDEQYFGPGTRLTVT.

This sequence joins TRBV19 and TRBJ2-3, with no clear D. The CDR3 runs 11 residues. Trimming took off 8 bases at V and 4 bases at J, with 7 bases between the two ends. Germline loops: CDR1 LNHDA, CDR2 SQIVND (reference sequence). CDR3 amino acids: CASGFSDTQYF. The DNA for the CDR3 is TGTGCCAGTGGGTTCTCAGATACGCAGTATTTT. Full variable domain (outside the CDR3, taken from reference TRBV19 and TRBJ2-3): DGGITQSPKYLFRKEGQNVTLSCEQNLNHDAMYWYRQDPGQGLRLIYYSQIVNDFQKGDIAEGYSVSREKKESFPLTVTSAQKNPTAFYLCASGFSDTQYFGPGTRLTVL.

This chain links TRBV7-3 with TRBJ2-5; tentative D call: TRBD1 (5 bases). The CDR3 length is 14 residues. Germline CDR1 is SGHTA and CDR2 is FQGTGA. The V gene lost 5 bases and the J gene lost 5 bases, with 15 bases spanning the gap. The CDR3 DNA sequence: TGTGCCAGCAGCATCGGACCCTCAGGGGAGACCCAGTACTTC. This codes for CASSIGPSGETQYF. Combining the CDR3 with reference TRBV7-3 and TRBJ2-5 gives the whole variable domain GAGVSQTPSNKVTEKGKYVELRCDPISGHTALYWYRQSLGQGPEFLIYFQGTGAADDSGLPNDRFFAVRPEGSVSTLKIQRTERGDSAVYLCASSIGPSGETQYFGPGTRLLVL.

The count of this clone is one. The rearrangement joins TRBV11-3 to TRBJ2-7; 10 bases map to TRBD1. The length of the CDR3 is 13 residues. V trimming: 1 base; J trimming: 6 bases; junction bases outside the gene matches: 0. Germline V gives CDR1 SGHNT, CDR2 YENEEA. This CDR3 reads CASSLGDRGEQYF. The CDR3 DNA sequence: TGTGCCAGCAGCTTAGGGGACAGGGGCGAGCAGTACTTC.